This TCR beta chain was profiled in a study of shared clonotypes between healthy human individuals. Study-level background: Each donor's CD8 memory used one plate, CD8 naive two, each CD4 subset three.

Concerning this clone itself: Its target is not known.

After removal of 3 bases from V and 4 bases from J, the junction contained 7 bases not matched to a gene. Germline CDR1 reads WNHNN; CDR2 reads SYGVQD (reference sequence). This CDR3 region has 15 residues. Naive CD8 cells lacked CD45RO, underwent positive selection for CCR7 and left out terminally differentiated effector memory CD45RA+ cells. Overall study results and limits: Deeper or shallower sequencing was expected to change how clonotypes are shared among donors.

Only in-frame clones appear in the TCRdb table, and some are missing; sequencing was by immunoSEQ multiplex PCR. The table shows about 2.1 million clones, with approximately 94% occurring only once. This sequence was found in a man younger than 35 in good health. Some clones in this sample may be carry-over from other donors' samples. The chain combines TRBV10-1 with TRBJ1-1; 8 bases are a match to TRBD1. The sequenced material came from naive CD8+ T cells from PBMCs. The CDR3 DNA reads as TGCGCCAGCAGTGACCGGAATACAGGGGGCACTGAAGCTTTCTTT. Translated, it gives CASSDRNTGGTEAFF.